This T cell receptor (beta chain) was captured in a study of blood T cell repertoires in COVID-19. Study background: Acute and convalescent COVID-19 samples came from the United States, Italy and Spain. From T cells, B-cell-depleted T cells, or PBMCs came the material, which was cDNA or gDNA.

Methods used by the authors: Amplified reference gene primers provided the basis for estimating nucleated cell counts. Assay used: immunoSEQ multiplex PCR; TCRdb lists only in-frame clones, some missing. V, J and clone size are those of that table, while D and trimming were read from the DNA. The sample lists fewer than 250,000 clones; 88% were seen once. The trim removed 5 bases at V and 0 bases at J, leaving 13 bases unmatched. Germline-derived CDR1 and CDR2 are LNHDA and SQIVND (reference sequence). The CDR3 spans 18 residues. Sequenced material: peripheral blood. The clonotype comes from a man between 25 and 39 years old with acute or convalescent COVID-19. The V gene is TRBV19, the J gene TRBJ2-1, with 7 bases lining up with TRBD2. The CDR3 is CASSPVANGRSSYNEQFF. CDR3 nucleotide sequence: TGTGCCAGTAGTCCCGTCGCCAACGGGAGGAGCTCCTACAATGAGCAGTTCTTC.